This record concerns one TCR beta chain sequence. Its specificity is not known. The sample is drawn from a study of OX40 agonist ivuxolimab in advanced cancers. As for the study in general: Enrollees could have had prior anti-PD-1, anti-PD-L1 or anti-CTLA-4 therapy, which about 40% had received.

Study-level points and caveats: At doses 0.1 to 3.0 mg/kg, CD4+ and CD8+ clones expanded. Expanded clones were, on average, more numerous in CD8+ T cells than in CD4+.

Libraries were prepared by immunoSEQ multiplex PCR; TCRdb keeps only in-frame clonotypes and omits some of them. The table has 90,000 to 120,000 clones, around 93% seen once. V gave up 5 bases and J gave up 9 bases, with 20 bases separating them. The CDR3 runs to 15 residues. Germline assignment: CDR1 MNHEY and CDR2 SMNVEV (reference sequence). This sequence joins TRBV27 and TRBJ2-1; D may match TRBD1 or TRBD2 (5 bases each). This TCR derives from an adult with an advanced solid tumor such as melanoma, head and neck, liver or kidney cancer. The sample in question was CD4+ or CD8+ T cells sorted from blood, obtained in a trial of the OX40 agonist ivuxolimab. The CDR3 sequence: CASSLPGTHRLEQFF. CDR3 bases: TGTGCCAGCAGTCTCCCCGGGACCCACAGACTTGAGCAGTTCTTC.